The 21 T cell receptor beta chains below all came from one sample that was sequenced in a study of T cell responses to AZD1222 COVID-19 vaccine. Profiled with immunoSEQ multiplex PCR; TCRdb holds only in-frame clones, not every one. The sample carries approximately 120,000 clones, approximately 88% recorded once. The source material was peripheral blood, sampled on day 0 of AZD1222 vaccination. These receptors originate from an adult in good health.

The CDR3 here is CASRPTGRTDTQYF. CDR3 in DNA: TGTGCCAGCAGACCAACGGGCCGCACAGATACGCAGTATTTT. V is TRBV28 and J is TRBJ2-3; unclear D gene. Germline V gene lookup returns CDR1 MDHEN and CDR2 SYDVKM. With 6 bases removed from V and 1 base from J, the gap between germline ends came to 11 bases. The CDR3 totals 14 residues.

This clone appeared a single time. The chain links TRBV7-8 to TRBJ2-7; TRBD2 matches 8 bases. Germline trimming cut 3 bases from V and 2 bases from J; bases unmatched to any gene: 6. Germline assignment: CDR1 SGHVS and CDR2 FQNEAQ. The CDR3 contains 15 residues. The CDR3 loop is CASSFLAGGPYEQYF. CDR3 DNA: TGTGCCAGCAGCTTCCTGGCGGGAGGACCCTACGAGCAGTACTTC.

This clone appeared once. The chain is built from TRBV28 and TRBJ1-1; D remains ambiguous. Germline CDR1 and CDR2: MDHEN and SYDVKM. Trimming removed 6 bases from V and 3 bases from J, with 11 bases in between. The CDR3 has 13 residues. This chain's CDR3 is CASSLPGYTEAFF. Written as DNA, the CDR3 is TGTGCCAGCAGCCTGCCGGGGTACACTGAAGCTTTCTTT.

The chain links TRBV9 to TRBJ1-6; 9 bases are a match to TRBD1. The germline V gene has CDR1 SGDLS and CDR2 YYNGEE. This CDR3 spans 16 amino acids. J lost 7 bases, V lost 0 bases, and 5 bases had no gene match. For the CDR3, the DNA is TGTGCCAGCAGCGTAGCTATAGGGACAGGGAATTCACCCCTCCACTTT. Translation: CASSVAIGTGNSPLHF.

This clone was detected once. The genes are TRBV6-2 or TRBV6-3 and TRBJ2-1; D is possibly TRBD1 (5 bases). Germline loops: CDR1 MNHEY, CDR2 SVGEGT. Trimming removed 5 bases at V and 3 bases at J, with 14 bases between. This CDR3 has 15 residues. In DNA, the CDR3 is TGTGCCAGCAGTCTTGGTGGGGCCCACTACAATGAGCAGTTCTTC. It is translated as CASSLGGAHYNEQFF.

The J gene is TRBJ1-1, the V gene TRBV18; D not certain. There are 14 residues in the CDR3. In germline, CDR1 is KGHSH, CDR2 LQKENI. V was cut by 4 bases and J by 1 base, with 10 bases left in between. The CDR3 reads CASSQTPKNTEAFF. CDR3 coding DNA: TGTGCCAGCTCACAGACACCTAAGAACACTGAAGCTTTCTTT.

The rearrangement joins TRBV15 to TRBJ1-2; TRBD1 matches 9 bases. The germline V gene has CDR1 LNHNV and CDR2 YYDKDF (reference sequence). The CDR3 extends over 15 amino acids. V trimming: 8 bases; J trimming: 4 bases; junction bases outside the gene matches: 11. The CDR3 nucleotides read TGTGCCACCCAGCGAGGGACAGGGCCAGTCTATGGCTACACCTTC. Translated: CATQRGTGPVYGYTF.

The V gene is TRBV27, the J gene TRBJ2-7, with 12 bases lining up with TRBD2. This CDR3 is built from 15 residues. Unmatched junction bases numbered 6, after V lost 6 bases and J lost 3 bases. Germline-derived CDR1 and CDR2 are MNHEY and SMNVEV (reference sequence). CDR3 sequence reads: CASRVGTSGRYEQYF. Here the CDR3 DNA reads TGTGCCAGCAGGGTCGGGACTAGCGGGCGCTACGAGCAGTACTTC.

V usage is TRBV7-9 and J usage is TRBJ1-5; no reliable D call. The ends were cut back, 5 bases at V and 5 bases at J, with 22 bases in the middle. CDR3 size: 17 residues. Germline-derived CDR1 and CDR2 are SEHNR and FQNEAQ (reference sequence). In DNA form, the CDR3 reads TGTGCCAGCAGCGGAGGTTTTTCCGGGCCAGTTGATCAGCCCCAGCATTTT. Residues: CASSGGFSGPVDQPQHF.

The chain joins TRBV3-1 (or the pseudogene TRBV3-2) to TRBJ2-5; no definite D call. Germline V gene sequence: CDR1 LGHDT, CDR2 YNNKEL (reference sequence). This CDR3 is 14 amino acids long. The germline V and J ends were trimmed by 1 base and 6 bases, with 12 bases remaining between them. CDR3 sequence reads: CASSQGTGSKTQYF. CDR3 nucleotide sequence: TGTGCCAGCAGCCAAGGGACCGGCAGCAAGACCCAGTACTTC.

The chain employs TRBV2 and TRBJ2-3, with 9 bases identical to TRBD2. Germline-derived CDR1 and CDR2 are SNHLY and FYNNEI. V shed 6 bases and J 14 bases; nucleotides not matched to a gene: 9. This CDR3 is 12 amino acids long. The CDR3 loop reads CASSRRAGGAYF. The CDR3 region has the DNA TGTGCCAGCAGCCGAAGGGCGGGGGGGGCGTATTTT.

The gene calls are TRBV28 and TRBJ2-7; D is unclear. The CDR3 has 13 amino acids. CDR1 MDHEN and CDR2 SYDVKM come from the germline V gene. Trimming removed 4 bases at V and 6 bases at J, with 13 bases between. The DNA of the CDR3 is TGTGCCAGCAGTTGGGCGAGCGTACGCGAGCAGTACTTC. Protein: CASSWASVREQYF.

This clone was observed a few times. The CDR3 spells CATSRSGQGIYGYTF. In DNA, the CDR3 is TGTGCCACCAGCAGAAGCGGACAGGGAATTTATGGCTACACCTTC. This chain links TRBV15 with TRBJ1-2, with 8 bases fitting TRBD1. Per germline, CDR1 LNHNV and CDR2 YYDKDF (reference sequence). The CDR3 is 15 amino acids. V gave up 2 bases and J gave up 5 bases; unmatched junction bases: 7.

V and J are TRBV5-1 and TRBJ2-6, with 11 bases aligning to TRBD1. Germline assignment: CDR1 SGHRS and CDR2 YFSETQ. This CDR3 contains 17 residues. V trimming: 4 bases; J trimming: 4 bases; junction bases outside the gene matches: 7. DNA of the CDR3: TGCGCCAGCAGCCCGCGGACAGGGGGCTTCGGGGCCAACGTCCTGACTTTC. Translated, it gives CASSPRTGGFGANVLTF.

This rearrangement joins TRBV9 to TRBJ1-2; 7 bases are a match to TRBD1. The CDR3 totals 15 residues. From germline, CDR1 is SGDLS and CDR2 YYNGEE. V lost 4 bases and J lost 0; bases outside the gene matches: 6. The CDR3 region is CASSPRTGANYGYTF. The CDR3 DNA sequence: TGTGCCAGCAGCCCGCGGACAGGAGCTAACTATGGCTACACCTTC.

The rearrangement links TRBV7-2 to TRBJ1-2, with unresolved D. Germline lookup yields CDR1 SGHTA and CDR2 FQGNSA. V lost 5 bases and J lost 5, with 15 bases in between. CDR3 length: 14 amino acids. The CDR3 loop is CASSPMGSLYGYTF. DNA for the CDR3: TGTGCCAGCAGCCCAATGGGCAGCCTTTATGGCTACACCTTC. The full variable domain, rest sourced from reference TRBV7-2 and TRBJ1-2, is GAGVSQSPSNKVTEKGKDVELRCDPISGHTALYWYRQSLGQGLEFLIYFQGNSAPDKSGLPSDRFSAERTGGSVSTLTIQRTQQEDSAVYLCASSPMGSLYGYTFGSGTRLTVV.

The chain uses TRBV27 and TRBJ1-4; unclear D gene. Deletions cut 0 bases from V and 7 bases from J, with 12 bases between. Germline CDR1 is MNHEY and CDR2 is SMNVEV (reference sequence). This CDR3 spans 15 amino acids. CDR3 sequence reads: CASSLSPDLGEKLFF. CDR3 DNA sequence: TGTGCCAGCAGTTTATCGCCGGACCTGGGTGAAAAACTGTTTTTT.

The V call is TRBV6-6, the J call TRBJ1-5; D is possibly TRBD1 (6 bases). V was pared by 4 bases and J by 5 bases, with 15 bases between. The germline gives CDR1 MNHNY, CDR2 SVGAGI (reference sequence). CDR3 length: 15 amino acids. The CDR3 loop reads CASSSTSDRYQPQHF. In nucleotides, the CDR3 is TGTGCCAGCAGTTCGACGAGTGACAGGTATCAGCCCCAGCATTTT.

V is TRBV7-9 and J is TRBJ2-3, with D perhaps being TRBD1 or TRBD2 (6 bases each). Trimming cost V 0 bases and J 5 bases, with 18 bases left between them. The CDR3 covers 17 residues. Germline loops: CDR1 SEHNR, CDR2 FQNEAQ (reference sequence). The CDR3 spells CASSLATGAGVGDTQYF. CDR3 nucleotide sequence: TGTGCCAGCAGCTTAGCAACGGGGGCCGGGGTAGGAGATACGCAGTATTTT.

This sequence joins TRBV3-1 (or the pseudogene TRBV3-2) and TRBJ2-7, with D perhaps given as TRBD1 or TRBD2 (5 bases each). The CDR3 sequence is 16 residues long. The germline gives CDR1 LGHDT, CDR2 YNNKEL (reference sequence). V dropped 0 bases and J dropped 9 bases, with 21 bases sitting between them. The CDR3 region is CASSQEGVDLRSGQYF. CDR3 coding DNA: TGTGCCAGCAGCCAAGAGGGGGTTGATTTACGGTCTGGGCAGTACTTC.

The CDR3, as DNA: TGTGCCAGCTCACCCGGAGGACCTTCACCCCTCCACTTT. The encoded protein is CASSPGGPSPLHF. The chain recombines TRBV18 with TRBJ1-6, with D unclear. The germline CDR1 and CDR2 sequences are KGHSH and LQKENI. The CDR3 has 13 residues. V dropped 3 bases and J dropped 9 bases, with 9 bases sitting between them.